This T cell receptor (beta chain) was sequenced in a study of CD8 T cells in ankylosing spondylitis. Notes on the study in general: The study looked at matched synovial fluid samples from ankylosing spondylitis patients. Disease-linked clones were reported to be significantly enriched there.

The germline gives CDR1 MNHNS, CDR2 SASEGT. V lost 2 bases and J lost 11, with 15 bases in between. The CDR3 has 13 residues. One entry per CDR3 protein results from TCRdb running MiXCR on the 5' RACE reads. The repertoire holds just under 350,000 distinct CDR3 sequences, with roughly 14% as singletons. On this clonotype: Its target is not known.

This TCR was sampled from a male donor with ankylosing spondylitis or in good health (not recorded which). What was sequenced was blood, either unsorted or a sorted T cell fraction (not recorded which). The J gene is TRBJ1-2, the V gene TRBV6-1, with D unclear. DNA for the CDR3: TGTGCCAGCAGTGAAAATTCGGGCCGAGTTTACACCTTC. It translates to CASSENSGRVYTF.